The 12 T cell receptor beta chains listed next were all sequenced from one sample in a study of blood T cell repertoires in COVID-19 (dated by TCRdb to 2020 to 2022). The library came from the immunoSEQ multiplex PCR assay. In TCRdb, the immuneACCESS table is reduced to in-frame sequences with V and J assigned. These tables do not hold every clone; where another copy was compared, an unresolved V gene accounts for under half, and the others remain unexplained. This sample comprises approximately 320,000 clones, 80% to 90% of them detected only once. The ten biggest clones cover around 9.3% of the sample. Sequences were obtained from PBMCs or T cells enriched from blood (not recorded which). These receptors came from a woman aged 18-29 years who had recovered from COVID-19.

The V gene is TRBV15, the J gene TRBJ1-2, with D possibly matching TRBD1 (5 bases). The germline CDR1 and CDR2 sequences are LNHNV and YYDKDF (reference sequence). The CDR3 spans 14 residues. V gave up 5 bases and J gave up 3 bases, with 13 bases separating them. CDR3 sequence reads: CATSPGGVDYGYTF. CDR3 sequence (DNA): TGTGCCACCAGCCCGGGGGGGGTGGACTATGGCTACACCTTC.

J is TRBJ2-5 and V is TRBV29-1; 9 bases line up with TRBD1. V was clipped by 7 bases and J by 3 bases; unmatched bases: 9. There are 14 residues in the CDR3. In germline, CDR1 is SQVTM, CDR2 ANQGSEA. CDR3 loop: CSAPGTGTKETQYF. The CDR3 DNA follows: TGCAGCGCCCCCGGGACAGGGACAAAAGAGACCCAGTACTTC.

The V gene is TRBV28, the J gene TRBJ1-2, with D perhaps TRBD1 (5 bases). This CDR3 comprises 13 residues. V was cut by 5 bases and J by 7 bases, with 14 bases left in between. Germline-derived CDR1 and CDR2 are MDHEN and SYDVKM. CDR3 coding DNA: TGTGCCAGCAGTCCTTCAGGGTTTCGTGGCTACACCTTC. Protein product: CASSPSGFRGYTF.

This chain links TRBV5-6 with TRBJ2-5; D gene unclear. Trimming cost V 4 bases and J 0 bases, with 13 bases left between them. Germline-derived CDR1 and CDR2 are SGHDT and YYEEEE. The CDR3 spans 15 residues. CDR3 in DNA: TGTGCCAGCAGCCCTCTGGCAGAATACCAAGAGACCCAGTACTTC. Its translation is CASSPLAEYQETQYF. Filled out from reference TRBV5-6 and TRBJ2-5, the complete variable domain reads DAGVTQSPTHLIKTRGQQVTLRCSPKSGHDTVSWYQQALGQGPQFIFQYYEEEERQRGNFPDRFSGHQFPNYSSELNVNALLLGDSALYLCASSPLAEYQETQYFGPGTRLLVL.

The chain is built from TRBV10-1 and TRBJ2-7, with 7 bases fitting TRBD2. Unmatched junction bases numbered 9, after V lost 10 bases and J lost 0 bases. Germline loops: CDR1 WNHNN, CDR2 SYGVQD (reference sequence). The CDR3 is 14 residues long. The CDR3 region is CAKTRGLVSYEQYF. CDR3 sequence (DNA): TGCGCCAAAACGCGGGGGTTAGTCTCCTACGAGCAGTACTTC.

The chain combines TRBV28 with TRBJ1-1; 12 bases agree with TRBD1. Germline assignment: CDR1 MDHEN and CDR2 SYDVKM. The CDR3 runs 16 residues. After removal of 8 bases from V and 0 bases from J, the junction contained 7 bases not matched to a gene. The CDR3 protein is CASGSGTGGMNTEAFF. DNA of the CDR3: TGTGCCAGCGGATCCGGGACAGGGGGCATGAACACTGAAGCTTTCTTT.

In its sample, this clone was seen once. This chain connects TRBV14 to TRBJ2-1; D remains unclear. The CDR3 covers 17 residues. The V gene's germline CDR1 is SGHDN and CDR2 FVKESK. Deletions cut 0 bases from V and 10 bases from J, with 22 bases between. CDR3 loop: CASSQERLSVQLGEQFF. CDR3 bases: TGTGCCAGCAGCCAAGAACGTCTTTCGGTGCAGCTCGGGGAGCAGTTCTTC.

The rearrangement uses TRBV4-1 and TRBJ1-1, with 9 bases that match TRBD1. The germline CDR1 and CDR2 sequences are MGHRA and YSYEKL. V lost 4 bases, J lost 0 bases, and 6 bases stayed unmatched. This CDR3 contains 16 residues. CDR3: CASSLVGQGLNTEAFF. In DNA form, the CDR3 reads TGCGCCAGCAGCCTAGTGGGACAGGGATTGAACACTGAAGCTTTCTTT.

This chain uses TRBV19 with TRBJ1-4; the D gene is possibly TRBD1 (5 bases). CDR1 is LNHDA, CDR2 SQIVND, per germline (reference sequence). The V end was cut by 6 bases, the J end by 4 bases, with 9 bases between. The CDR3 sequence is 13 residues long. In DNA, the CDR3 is TGTGCCAGTAGGACAGCCTTTAATGAAAAACTGTTTTTT. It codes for CASRTAFNEKLFF. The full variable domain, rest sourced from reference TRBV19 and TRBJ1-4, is DGGITQSPKYLFRKEGQNVTLSCEQNLNHDAMYWYRQDPGQGLRLIYYSQIVNDFQKGDIAEGYSVSREKKESFPLTVTSAQKNPTAFYLCASRTAFNEKLFFGSGTQLSVL.

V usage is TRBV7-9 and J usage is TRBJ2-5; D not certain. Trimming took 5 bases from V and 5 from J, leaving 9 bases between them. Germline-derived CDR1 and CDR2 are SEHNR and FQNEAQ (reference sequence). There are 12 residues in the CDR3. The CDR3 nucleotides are TGTGCCAGCAGCCGCGAATCCGAGACCCAGTACTTC. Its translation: CASSRESETQYF.

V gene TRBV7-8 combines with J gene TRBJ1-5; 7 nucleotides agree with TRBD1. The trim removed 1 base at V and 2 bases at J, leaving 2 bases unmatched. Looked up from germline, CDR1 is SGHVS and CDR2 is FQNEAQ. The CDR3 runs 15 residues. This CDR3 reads CASSLGRGGNQPQHF. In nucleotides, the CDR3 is TGTGCCAGCAGCTTAGGCAGGGGGGGCAATCAGCCCCAGCATTTT. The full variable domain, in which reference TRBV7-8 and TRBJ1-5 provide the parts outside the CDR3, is GAGVSQSPRYKVAKRGQDVALRCDPISGHVSLFWYQQALGQGPEFLTYFQNEAQLDKSGLPSDRFFAERPEGSVSTLKIQRTQQEDSAVYLCASSLGRGGNQPQHFGDGTRLSIL.

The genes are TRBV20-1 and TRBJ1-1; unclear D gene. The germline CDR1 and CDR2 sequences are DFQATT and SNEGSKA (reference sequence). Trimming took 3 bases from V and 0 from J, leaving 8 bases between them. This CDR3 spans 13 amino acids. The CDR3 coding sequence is TGCAGTGCTAGTAATCAGATGAACACTGAAGCTTTCTTT. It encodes CSASNQMNTEAFF.